This T cell receptor (beta chain) was identified during a study of graft-versus-host responses after intestinal transplantation. Graft samples were processed, releasing intraepithelial and lamina propria lymphocytes. The germline V gene encodes CDR1 MNHNS and CDR2 SASEGT. The CDR3 runs 14 residues. The V and J ends lost 6 bases and 0 bases respectively, with 9 bases between them. This clone was seen a few times. The method was immunoSEQ multiplex PCR; TCRdb's version includes in-frame clones alone and lacks a portion of them. The data contain 13,000 or so clones, 70% to 85% of them singletons. This material consisted of ileum tissue, taken 16 days after intestinal transplant. The clonotype originates from a human patient who received an intestinal transplant, so some T cells may come from the graft donor. This chain uses TRBV6-1 with TRBJ1-3; D is uncertain. CDR3 in amino acids: CASRQSFSGNTIYF. In nucleotides, the CDR3 is TGTGCCAGCAGACAGTCCTTCTCTGGAAACACCATATATTTT.